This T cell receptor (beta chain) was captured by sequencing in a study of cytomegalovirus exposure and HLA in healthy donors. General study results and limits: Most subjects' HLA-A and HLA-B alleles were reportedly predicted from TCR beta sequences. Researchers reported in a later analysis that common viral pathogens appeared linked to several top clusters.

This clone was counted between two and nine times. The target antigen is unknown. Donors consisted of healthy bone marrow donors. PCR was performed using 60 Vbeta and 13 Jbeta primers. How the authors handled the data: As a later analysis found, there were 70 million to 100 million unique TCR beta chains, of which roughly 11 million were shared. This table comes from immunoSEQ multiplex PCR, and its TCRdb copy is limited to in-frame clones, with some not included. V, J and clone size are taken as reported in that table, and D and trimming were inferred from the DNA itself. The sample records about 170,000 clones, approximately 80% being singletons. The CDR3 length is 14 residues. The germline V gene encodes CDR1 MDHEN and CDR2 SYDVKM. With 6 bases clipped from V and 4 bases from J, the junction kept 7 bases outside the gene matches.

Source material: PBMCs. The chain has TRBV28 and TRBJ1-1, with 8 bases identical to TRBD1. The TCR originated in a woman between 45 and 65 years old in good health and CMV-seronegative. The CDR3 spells CASRSTGVATEAFF. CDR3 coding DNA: TGTGCCAGCAGGTCGACAGGGGTGGCCACTGAAGCTTTCTTT.